One sample yielded the 2 T cell receptor beta chains listed below, sequenced in a study of cytomegalovirus exposure and HLA in healthy donors. PCR employed 60 Vbeta and 13 Jbeta primers. Clones were sequenced by immunoSEQ multiplex PCR, and TCRdb holds only the in-frame ones, with some missing. The sample has fewer than 150,000 clones, around 80% seen once. The sequencing input was PBMCs. The receptors shown here come from a man aged 45 to 65 in good health and CMV-seronegative.

V is TRBV9 and J is TRBJ2-3; the match to TRBD2 covers 8 bases. Unmatched junction bases numbered 10, after V lost 1 base and J lost 6 bases. CDR3 length: 16 residues. Germline V lookup: CDR1 SGDLS, CDR2 YYNGEE. CDR3 protein: CASSVIAGGPQDTQYF. CDR3 DNA sequence: TGTGCCAGCAGCGTAATTGCGGGGGGTCCTCAGGATACGCAGTATTTT.

The chain links TRBV7-2 to TRBJ2-2, with D hard to call. Germline CDR1 reads SGHTA; CDR2 reads FQGNSA. The V end lost 2 bases, the J end lost 0 bases, and 10 bases lay between the germline ends. CDR3 length equals 16 residues. CDR3 bases: TGTGCCAGCAGCTTATTACGGTCAACGAACACCGGGGAGCTGTTTTTT. Encoded protein: CASSLLRSTNTGELFF.